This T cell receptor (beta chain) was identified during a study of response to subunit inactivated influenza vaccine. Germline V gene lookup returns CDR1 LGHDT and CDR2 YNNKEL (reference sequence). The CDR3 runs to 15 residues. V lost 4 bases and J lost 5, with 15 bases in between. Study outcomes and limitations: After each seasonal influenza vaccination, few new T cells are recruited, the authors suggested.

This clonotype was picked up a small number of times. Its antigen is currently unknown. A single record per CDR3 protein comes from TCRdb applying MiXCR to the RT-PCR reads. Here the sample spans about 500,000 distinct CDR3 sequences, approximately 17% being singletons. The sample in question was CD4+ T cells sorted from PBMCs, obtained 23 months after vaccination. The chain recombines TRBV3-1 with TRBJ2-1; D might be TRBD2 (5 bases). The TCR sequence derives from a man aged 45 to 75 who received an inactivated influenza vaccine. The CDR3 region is CASSPTSPSHNEQFF. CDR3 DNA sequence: TGTGCCAGCAGCCCCACAAGTCCTAGCCACAATGAGCAGTTCTTC.